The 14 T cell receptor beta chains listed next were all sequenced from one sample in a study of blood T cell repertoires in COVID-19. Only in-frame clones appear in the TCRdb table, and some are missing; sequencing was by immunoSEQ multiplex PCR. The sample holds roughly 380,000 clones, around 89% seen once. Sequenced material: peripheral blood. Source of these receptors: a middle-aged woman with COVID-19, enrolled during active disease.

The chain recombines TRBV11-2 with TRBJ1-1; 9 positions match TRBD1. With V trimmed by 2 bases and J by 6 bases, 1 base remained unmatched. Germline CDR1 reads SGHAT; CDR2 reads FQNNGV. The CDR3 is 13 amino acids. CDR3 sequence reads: CASSLYRGPEAFF. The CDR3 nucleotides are TGTGCCAGCAGCTTATACAGGGGGCCTGAAGCTTTCTTT.

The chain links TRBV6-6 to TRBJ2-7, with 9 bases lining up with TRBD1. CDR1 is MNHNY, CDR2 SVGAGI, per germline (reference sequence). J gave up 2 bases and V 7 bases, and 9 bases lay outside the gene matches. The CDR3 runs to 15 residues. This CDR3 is CASTHSGQGPYEQYF. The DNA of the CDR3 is TGTGCCAGCACTCACTCGGGACAGGGACCCTACGAGCAGTACTTC.

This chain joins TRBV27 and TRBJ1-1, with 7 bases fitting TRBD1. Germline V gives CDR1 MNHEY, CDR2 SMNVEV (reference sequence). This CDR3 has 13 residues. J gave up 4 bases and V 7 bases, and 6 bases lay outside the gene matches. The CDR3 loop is CASNSRGATEAFF. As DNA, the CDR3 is TGTGCCAGCAACTCCAGGGGGGCCACTGAAGCTTTCTTT.

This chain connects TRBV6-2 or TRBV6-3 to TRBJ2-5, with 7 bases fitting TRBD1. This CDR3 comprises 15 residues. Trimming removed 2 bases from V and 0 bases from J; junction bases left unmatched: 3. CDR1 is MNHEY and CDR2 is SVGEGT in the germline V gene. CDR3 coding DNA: TGTGCCAGCAGTTACCCGGACAGGTACCAAGAGACCCAGTACTTC. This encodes CASSYPDRYQETQYF.

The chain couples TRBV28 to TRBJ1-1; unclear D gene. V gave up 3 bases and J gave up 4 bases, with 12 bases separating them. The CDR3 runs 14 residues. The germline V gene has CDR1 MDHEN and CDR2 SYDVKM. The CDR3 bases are TGTGCCAGCAGTTTCTATGACCGGGGCACTGAAGCTTTCTTT. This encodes CASSFYDRGTEAFF.

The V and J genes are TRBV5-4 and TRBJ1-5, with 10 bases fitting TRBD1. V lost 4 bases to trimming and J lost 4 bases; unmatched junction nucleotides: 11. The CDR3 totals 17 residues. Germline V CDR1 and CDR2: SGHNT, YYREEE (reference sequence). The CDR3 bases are TGTGCCAGCAGCCCCGGGGGCGGGACAGGGGTGAATCAGCCCCAGCATTTT. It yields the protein CASSPGGGTGVNQPQHF.

The CDR3 region is CASSFQAIYGYTF. The CDR3 DNA reads as TGTGCCAGCAGCTTCCAGGCCATCTATGGCTACACCTTC. J is TRBJ1-2 and V is TRBV6-2 or TRBV6-3; D call uncertain. V was shortened by 6 bases and J by 4 bases, with 12 bases between the two germline ends. The CDR3 loop spans 13 amino acids. CDR1 MNHEY and CDR2 SVGEGT come from the germline V gene.

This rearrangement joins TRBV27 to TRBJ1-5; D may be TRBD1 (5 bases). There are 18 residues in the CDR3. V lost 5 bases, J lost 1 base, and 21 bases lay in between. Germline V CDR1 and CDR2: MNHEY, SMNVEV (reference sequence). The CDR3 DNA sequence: TGTGCCAGCAGTAAGGCAAACTCGGGGGTGAGAAGCAATCAGCCCCAGCATTTT. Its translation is CASSKANSGVRSNQPQHF.

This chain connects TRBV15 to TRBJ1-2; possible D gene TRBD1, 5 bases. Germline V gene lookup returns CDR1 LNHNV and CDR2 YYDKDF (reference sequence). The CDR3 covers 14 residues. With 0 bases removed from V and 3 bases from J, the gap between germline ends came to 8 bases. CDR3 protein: CATSRDRGDYGYTF. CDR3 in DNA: TGTGCCACCAGCAGAGATCGGGGGGACTATGGCTACACCTTC.

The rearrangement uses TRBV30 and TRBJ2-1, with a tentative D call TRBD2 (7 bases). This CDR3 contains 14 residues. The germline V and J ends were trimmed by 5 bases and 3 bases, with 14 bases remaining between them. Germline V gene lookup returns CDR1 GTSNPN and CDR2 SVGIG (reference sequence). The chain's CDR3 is CAWSKGGVYNEQFF. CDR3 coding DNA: TGTGCCTGGTCCAAGGGGGGGGTCTACAATGAGCAGTTCTTC. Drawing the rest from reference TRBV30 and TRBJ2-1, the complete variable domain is SQTIHQWPATLVQPVGSPLSLECTVEGTSNPNLYWYRQAAGRGLQLLFYSVGIGQISSEVPQNLSASRPQDRQFILSSKKLLLSDSGFYLCAWSKGGVYNEQFFGPGTRLTVL.

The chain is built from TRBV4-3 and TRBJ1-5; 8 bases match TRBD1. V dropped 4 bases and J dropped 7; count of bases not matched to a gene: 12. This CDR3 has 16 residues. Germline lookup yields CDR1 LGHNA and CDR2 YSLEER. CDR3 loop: CASSPTLLTGVQPQHF. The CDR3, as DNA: TGCGCCAGCAGCCCAACACTCTTGACAGGGGTACAGCCCCAGCATTTT.

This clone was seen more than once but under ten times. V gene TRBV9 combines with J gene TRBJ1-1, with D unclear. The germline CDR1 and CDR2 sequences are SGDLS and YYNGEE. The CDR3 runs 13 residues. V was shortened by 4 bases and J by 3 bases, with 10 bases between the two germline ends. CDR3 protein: CASSPYLDTEAFF. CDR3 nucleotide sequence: TGTGCCAGCAGCCCCTATCTGGACACTGAAGCTTTCTTT.

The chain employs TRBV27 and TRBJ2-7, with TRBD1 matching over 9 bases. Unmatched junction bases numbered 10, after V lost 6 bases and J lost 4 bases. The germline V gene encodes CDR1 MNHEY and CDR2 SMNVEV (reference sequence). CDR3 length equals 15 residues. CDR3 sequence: CASSDSGTGSYEQYF. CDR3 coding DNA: TGTGCCAGCAGCGATTCCGGGACAGGGAGTTACGAGCAGTACTTC.

DNA for the CDR3: TGCAGCGTTGAAGGTCCCCCGGGACAGTTGACCGGGGAGCTGTTTTTT. Protein: CSVEGPPGQLTGELFF. The rearrangement links TRBV29-1 to TRBJ2-2, with 7 bases that match TRBD1. J gave up 5 bases and V 1 base, and 10 bases lay outside the gene matches. Germline V CDR1 and CDR2: SQVTM, ANQGSEA. The CDR3 length is 16 residues.